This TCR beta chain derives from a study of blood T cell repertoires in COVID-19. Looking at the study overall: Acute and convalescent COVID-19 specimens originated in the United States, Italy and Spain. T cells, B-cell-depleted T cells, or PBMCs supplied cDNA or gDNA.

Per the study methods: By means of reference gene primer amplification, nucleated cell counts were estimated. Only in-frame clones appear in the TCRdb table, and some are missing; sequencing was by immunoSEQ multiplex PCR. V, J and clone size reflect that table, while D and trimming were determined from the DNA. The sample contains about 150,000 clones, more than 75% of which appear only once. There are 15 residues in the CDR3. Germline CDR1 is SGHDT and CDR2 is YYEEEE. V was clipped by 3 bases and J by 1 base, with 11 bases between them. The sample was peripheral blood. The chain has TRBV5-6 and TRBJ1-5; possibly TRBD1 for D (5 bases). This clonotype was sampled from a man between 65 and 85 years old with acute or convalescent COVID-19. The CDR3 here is CASSSQVGSNQPQHF. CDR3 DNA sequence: TGTGCCAGCAGCTCACAGGTTGGCAGCAATCAGCCCCAGCATTTT.